The 9 T cell receptor beta chains below were found in one sample sequenced in a study of T cell responses to AZD1222 COVID-19 vaccine (dated by TCRdb to the early 2020s). This specimen's time point label, per the study, means: about 28 days (+/-7) after the second vaccine dose. To prepare the library, the immunoSEQ multiplex PCR assay was applied. TCRdb obtained this table from immuneACCESS and retained in-frame rearrangements with V and J assigned. These tables miss some clones; where compared with another copy, unresolved V genes account for less than half of the shortfall, and the remainder is unexplained. In all, the sample holds some 74,000 clones, and about 90% of those were seen once. The ten largest clones capture around 1.3% of the sample. Sequencing used peripheral blood, obtained 28 days after the second AZD1222 dose. All receptors derive from an adult who received the AZD1222 COVID-19 vaccine.

This chain joins TRBV3-1 (or the pseudogene TRBV3-2) and TRBJ1-5; D not certain. The length of the CDR3 is 17 residues. Between the trimmed V and J ends, which lost 1 base and 5 bases, there was a span of 18 bases. Germline V gene data show CDR1 as LGHDT and CDR2 as YNNKEL (reference sequence). CDR3 loop: CASSQGRAVDLYQPQHF. Here the CDR3 DNA reads TGTGCCAGCAGCCAAGGGAGGGCGGTGGATCTATATCAGCCCCAGCATTTT.

This rearrangement joins TRBV6-5 to TRBJ1-1; D gene uncertain. V lost 2 bases and J lost 1, with 8 bases in between. Germline assignment: CDR1 MNHEY and CDR2 SVGAGI. The CDR3 extends over 14 amino acids. The CDR3 region is CASSYQRGNTEAFF. CDR3 in DNA: TGTGCCAGCAGTTACCAGCGGGGGAACACTGAAGCTTTCTTT.

V and J are TRBV10-1 and TRBJ2-3; the match to TRBD1 covers 10 bases. The V gene's germline CDR1 is WNHNN and CDR2 SYGVQD (reference sequence). This CDR3 has 14 amino acids. The junction had 9 bases not matched to a gene; V was cut back by 11 bases and J by 4 bases. The CDR3 is CARRGQGEADTQYF. In DNA, the CDR3 is TGCGCCCGCCGAGGACAGGGGGAAGCAGATACGCAGTATTTT.

The V gene is TRBV7-9, the J gene TRBJ2-2; 9 nucleotides agree with TRBD1. Germline trimming cut 1 base from V and 6 bases from J; bases unmatched to any gene: 3. From germline, CDR1 is SEHNR and CDR2 FQNEAQ (reference sequence). The CDR3 contains 15 residues. The CDR3 nucleotides read TGTGCCAGCAGCTTAGGGACAGGGGTTTCCGGGGAGCTGTTTTTT. Translation: CASSLGTGVSGELFF.

The chain uses TRBV29-1 and TRBJ2-1; TRBD1 matches 10 bases. J lost 9 bases, V lost 3 bases, and 8 bases had no gene match. Germline CDR1 SQVTM, CDR2 ANQGSEA. The CDR3 runs to 14 residues. As DNA, the CDR3 is TGCAGCGTTGAGCGACAGGGGGCGACCGGTGAGCAGTTCTTC. It codes for CSVERQGATGEQFF.

The V call is TRBV6-1, the J call TRBJ1-1; TRBD1 matches 8 bases. The CDR3 spans 18 residues. J lost 4 bases, V lost 3 bases, and 16 bases had no gene match. Germline CDR1 MNHNS, CDR2 SASEGT. CDR3 bases: TGTGCCAGCAGTGACCCGAGCCCTAGCACAGGGGGGGGCACTGAAGCTTTCTTT. It codes for CASSDPSPSTGGGTEAFF.

This clone appeared a single time. This chain joins TRBV18 and TRBJ1-1; D remains unclear. The CDR3 length is 15 residues. V was pared by 2 bases and J by 6 bases, with 16 bases between. Germline CDR1 reads KGHSH; CDR2 reads LQKENI. Here the CDR3 reads CASSPKSSRHPEAFF. CDR3 nucleotides: TGTGCCAGCTCACCAAAGTCCTCAAGGCATCCTGAAGCTTTCTTT. The full variable domain, with the rest looked up from reference TRBV18 and TRBJ1-1, is NAGVMQNPRHLVRRRGQEARLRCSPMKGHSHVYWYRQLPEEGLKFMVYLQKENIIDESGMPKERFSAEFPKEGPSILRIQQVVRGDSAAYFCASSPKSSRHPEAFFGQGTRLTVV.

This chain connects TRBV3-1 (or the pseudogene TRBV3-2) to TRBJ1-5; tentatively, D is TRBD1 (5 bases). Trimming took off 2 bases at V and 0 bases at J, with 11 bases between the two ends. This CDR3 comprises 16 residues. Per the germline V gene, CDR1 is LGHDT and CDR2 is YNNKEL (reference sequence). CDR3 sequence reads: CASSQRGAYSNQPQHF. The CDR3 bases are TGTGCCAGCAGCCAAAGAGGGGCTTATAGCAATCAGCCCCAGCATTTT.

The chain links TRBV3-1 (or the pseudogene TRBV3-2) to TRBJ1-1, with a possible D match to TRBD1 (6 bases). V gave up 5 bases and J gave up 0 bases, with 19 bases separating them. Germline V CDR1 and CDR2: LGHDT, YNNKEL (reference sequence). The CDR3 extends over 17 amino acids. This CDR3 reads CASSYGTRILLNTEAFF. The CDR3 coding sequence is TGTGCCAGCAGCTACGGGACACGGATTTTATTGAACACTGAAGCTTTCTTT.